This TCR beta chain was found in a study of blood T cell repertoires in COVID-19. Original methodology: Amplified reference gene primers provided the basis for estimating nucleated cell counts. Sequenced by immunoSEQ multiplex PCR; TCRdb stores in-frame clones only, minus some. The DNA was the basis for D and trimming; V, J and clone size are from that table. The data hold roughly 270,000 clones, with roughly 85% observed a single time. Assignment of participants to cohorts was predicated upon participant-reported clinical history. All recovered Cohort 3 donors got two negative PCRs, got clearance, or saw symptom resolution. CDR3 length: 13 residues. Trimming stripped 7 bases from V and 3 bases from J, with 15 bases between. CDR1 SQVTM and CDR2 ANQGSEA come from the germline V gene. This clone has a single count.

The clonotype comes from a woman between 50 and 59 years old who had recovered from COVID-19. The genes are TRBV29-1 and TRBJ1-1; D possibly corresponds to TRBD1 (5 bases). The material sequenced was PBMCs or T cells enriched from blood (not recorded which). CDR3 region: CSAWGGADTEAFF. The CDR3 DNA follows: TGCAGCGCCTGGGGAGGGGCGGACACTGAAGCTTTCTTT.